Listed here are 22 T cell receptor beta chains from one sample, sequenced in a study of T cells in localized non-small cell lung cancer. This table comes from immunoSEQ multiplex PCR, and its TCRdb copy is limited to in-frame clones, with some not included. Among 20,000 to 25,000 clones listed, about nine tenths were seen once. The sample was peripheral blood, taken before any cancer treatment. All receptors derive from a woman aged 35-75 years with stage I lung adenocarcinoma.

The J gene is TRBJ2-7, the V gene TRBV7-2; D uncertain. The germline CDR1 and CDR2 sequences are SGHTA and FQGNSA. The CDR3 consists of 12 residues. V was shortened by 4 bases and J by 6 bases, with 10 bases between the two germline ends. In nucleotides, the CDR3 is TGTGCCAGCAGCTCTTCTGCTCGCGAGCAGTACTTC. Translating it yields CASSSSAREQYF.

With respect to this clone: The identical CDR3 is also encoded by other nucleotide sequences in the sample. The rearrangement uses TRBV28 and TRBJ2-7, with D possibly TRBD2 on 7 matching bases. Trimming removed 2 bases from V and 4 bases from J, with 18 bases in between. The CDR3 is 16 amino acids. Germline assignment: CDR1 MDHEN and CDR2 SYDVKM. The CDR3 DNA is TGTGCCAGCAGTTTAAGGGGGGGCGTCCGAGCATACGAGCAGTACTTC. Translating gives CASSLRGGVRAYEQYF.

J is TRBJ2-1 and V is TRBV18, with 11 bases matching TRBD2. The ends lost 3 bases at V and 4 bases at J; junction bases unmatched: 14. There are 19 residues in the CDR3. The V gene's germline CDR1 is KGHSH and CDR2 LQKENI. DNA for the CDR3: TGTGCCAGCTCACCGGGACTAGCGGCCCTCCAAGAGGGGTACAATGAGCAGTTCTTC. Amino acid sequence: CASSPGLAALQEGYNEQFF.

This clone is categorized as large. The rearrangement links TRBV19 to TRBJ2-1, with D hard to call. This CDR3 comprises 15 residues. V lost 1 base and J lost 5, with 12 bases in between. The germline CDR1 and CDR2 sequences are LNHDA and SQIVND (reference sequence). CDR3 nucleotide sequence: TGTGCCAGTAGTATAGGACCCCTGGAACACAATGAGCAGTTCTTC. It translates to CASSIGPLEHNEQFF.

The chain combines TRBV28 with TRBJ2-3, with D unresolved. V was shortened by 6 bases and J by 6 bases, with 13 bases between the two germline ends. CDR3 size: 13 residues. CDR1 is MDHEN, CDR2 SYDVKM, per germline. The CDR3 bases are TGTGCCAGCAGCCTATTATCGCGGGATACGCAGTATTTT. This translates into CASSLLSRDTQYF.

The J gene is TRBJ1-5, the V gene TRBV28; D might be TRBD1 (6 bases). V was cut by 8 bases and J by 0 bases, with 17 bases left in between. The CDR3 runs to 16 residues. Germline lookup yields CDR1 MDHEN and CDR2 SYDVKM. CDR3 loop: CASLLGGAGSNQPQHF. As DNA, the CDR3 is TGTGCCAGCCTCTTAGGGGGGGCCGGTAGCAATCAGCCCCAGCATTTT.

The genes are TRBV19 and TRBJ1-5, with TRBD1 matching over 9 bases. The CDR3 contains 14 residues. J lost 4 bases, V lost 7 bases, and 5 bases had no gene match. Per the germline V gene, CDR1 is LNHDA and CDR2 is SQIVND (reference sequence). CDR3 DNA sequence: TGTGCCAGTAAGCTGGGGACAGGGAATCAGCCCCAGCATTTT. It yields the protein CASKLGTGNQPQHF.

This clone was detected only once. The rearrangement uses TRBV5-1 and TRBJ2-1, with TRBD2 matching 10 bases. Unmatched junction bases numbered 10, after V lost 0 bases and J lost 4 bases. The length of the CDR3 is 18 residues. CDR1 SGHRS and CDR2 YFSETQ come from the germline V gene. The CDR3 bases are TGCGCCAGCAGCTTGGAGACGTCTAGCGGGAGTTGGTACAATGAGCAGTTCTTC. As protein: CASSLETSSGSWYNEQFF.

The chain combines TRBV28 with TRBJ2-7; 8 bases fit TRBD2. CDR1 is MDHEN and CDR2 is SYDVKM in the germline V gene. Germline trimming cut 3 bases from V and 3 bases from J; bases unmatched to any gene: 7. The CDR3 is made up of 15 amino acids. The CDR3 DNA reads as TGTGCCAGCAGTTTCATGGGGCTAGCGGGCTACGAGCAGTACTTC. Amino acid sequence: CASSFMGLAGYEQYF. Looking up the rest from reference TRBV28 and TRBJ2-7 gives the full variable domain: DVKVTQSSRYLVKRTGEKVFLECVQDMDHENMFWYRQDPGLGLRLIYFSYDVKMKEKGDIPEGYSVSREKKERFSLILESASTNQTSMYLCASSFMGLAGYEQYFGPGTRLTVT.

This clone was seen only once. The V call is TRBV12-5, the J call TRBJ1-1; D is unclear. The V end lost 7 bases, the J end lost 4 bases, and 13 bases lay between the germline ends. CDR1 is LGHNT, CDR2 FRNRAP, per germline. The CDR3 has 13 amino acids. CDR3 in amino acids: CASAIAGGTEAFF. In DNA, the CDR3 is TGTGCTAGTGCCATCGCGGGCGGCACTGAAGCTTTCTTT. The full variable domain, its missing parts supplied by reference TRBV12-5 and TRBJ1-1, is DARVTQTPRHKVTEMGQEVTMRCQPILGHNTVFWYRQTMMQGLELLAYFRNRAPLDDSGMPKDRFSAEMPDATLATLKIQPSEPRDSAVYFCASAIAGGTEAFFGQGTRLTVV.

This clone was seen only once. The CDR3 loop is CASSYVPGKYEQYF. DNA for the CDR3: TGTGCCAGCAGTTACGTTCCAGGCAAATACGAGCAGTACTTC. This chain joins TRBV6-5 and TRBJ2-7; D is undetermined. CDR1 MNHEY and CDR2 SVGAGI come from the germline V gene. The length of the CDR3 is 14 residues. V was pared by 2 bases and J by 4 bases, with 12 bases between.

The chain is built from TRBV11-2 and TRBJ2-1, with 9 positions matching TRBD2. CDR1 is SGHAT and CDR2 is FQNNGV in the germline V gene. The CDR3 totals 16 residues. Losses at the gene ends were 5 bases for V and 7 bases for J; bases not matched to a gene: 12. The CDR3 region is CASSPRRLAGPNEQFF. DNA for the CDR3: TGTGCCAGCAGCCCAAGGCGGCTAGCGGGACCGAATGAGCAGTTCTTC.

CDR3 residues: CATSRGGGVNSGNTIYF. The CDR3 DNA is TGTGCCACCAGCAGAGGCGGAGGGGTAAACTCTGGAAACACCATATATTTT. The V and J genes are TRBV15 and TRBJ1-3; possibly TRBD1 for D (5 bases). In germline, CDR1 is LNHNV, CDR2 YYDKDF (reference sequence). The CDR3 is 17 amino acids. Trimming cost V 1 base and J 0 bases, with 13 bases left between them.

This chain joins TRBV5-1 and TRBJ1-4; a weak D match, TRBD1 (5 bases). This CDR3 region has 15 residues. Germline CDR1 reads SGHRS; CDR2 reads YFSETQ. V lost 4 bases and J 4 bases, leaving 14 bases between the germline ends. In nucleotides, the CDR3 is TGCGCCAGCAGCACGACAGACCCTATTAATGAAAAACTGTTTTTT. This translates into CASSTTDPINEKLFF. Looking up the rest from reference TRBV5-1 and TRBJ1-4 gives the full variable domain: KAGVTQTPRYLIKTRGQQVTLSCSPISGHRSVSWYQQTPGQGLQFLFEYFSETQRNKGNFPGRFSGRQFSNSRSEMNVSTLELGDSALYLCASSTTDPINEKLFFGSGTQLSVL.

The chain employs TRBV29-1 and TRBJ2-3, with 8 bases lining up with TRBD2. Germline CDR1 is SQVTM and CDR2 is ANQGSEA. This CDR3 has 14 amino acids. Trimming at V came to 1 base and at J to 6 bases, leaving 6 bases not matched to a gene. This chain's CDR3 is CSVEVGRAGDTQYF. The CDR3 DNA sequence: TGCAGCGTTGAAGTCGGGAGGGCCGGGGATACGCAGTATTTT.

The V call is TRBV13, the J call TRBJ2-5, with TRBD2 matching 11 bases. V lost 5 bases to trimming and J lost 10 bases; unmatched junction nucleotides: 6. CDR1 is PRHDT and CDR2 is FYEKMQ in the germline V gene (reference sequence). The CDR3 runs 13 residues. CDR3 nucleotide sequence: TGTGCCAGCAGCCCGACGACTAGCGGGAACCAGTACTTC. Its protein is CASSPTTSGNQYF.

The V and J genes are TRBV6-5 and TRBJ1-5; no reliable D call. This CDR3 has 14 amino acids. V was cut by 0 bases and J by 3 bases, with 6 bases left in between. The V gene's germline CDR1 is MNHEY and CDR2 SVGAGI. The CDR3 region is CASSYSGINQPQHF. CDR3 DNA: TGTGCCAGCAGTTACTCAGGAATCAATCAGCCCCAGCATTTT.

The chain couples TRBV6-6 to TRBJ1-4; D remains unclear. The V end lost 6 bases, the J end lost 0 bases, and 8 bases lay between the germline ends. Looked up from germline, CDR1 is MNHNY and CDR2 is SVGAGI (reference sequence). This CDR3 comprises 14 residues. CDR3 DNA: TGTGCCAGCAGAAAGGGATCAACTAATGAAAAACTGTTTTTT. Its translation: CASRKGSTNEKLFF.

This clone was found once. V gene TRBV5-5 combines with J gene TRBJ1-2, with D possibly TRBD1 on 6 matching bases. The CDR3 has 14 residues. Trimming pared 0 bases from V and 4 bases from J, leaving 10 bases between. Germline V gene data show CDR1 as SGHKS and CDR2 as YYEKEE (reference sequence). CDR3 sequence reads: CASSLGQASYGYTF. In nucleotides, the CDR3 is TGTGCCAGCAGCTTGGGACAGGCGTCCTATGGCTACACCTTC.

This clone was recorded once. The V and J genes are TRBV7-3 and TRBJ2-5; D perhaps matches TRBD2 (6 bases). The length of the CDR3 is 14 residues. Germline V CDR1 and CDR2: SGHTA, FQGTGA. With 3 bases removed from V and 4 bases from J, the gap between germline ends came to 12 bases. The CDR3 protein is CASSLTGVRETQYF. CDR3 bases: TGTGCCAGCAGCTTGACGGGAGTCCGAGAGACCCAGTACTTC. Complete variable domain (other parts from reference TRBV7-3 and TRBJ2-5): GAGVSQTPSNKVTEKGKYVELRCDPISGHTALYWYRQSLGQGPEFLIYFQGTGAADDSGLPNDRFFAVRPEGSVSTLKIQRTERGDSAVYLCASSLTGVRETQYFGPGTRLLVL.

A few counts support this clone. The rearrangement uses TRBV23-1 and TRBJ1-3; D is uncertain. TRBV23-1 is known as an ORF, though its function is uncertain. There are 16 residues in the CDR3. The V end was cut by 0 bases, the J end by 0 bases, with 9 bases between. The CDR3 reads CASSQSRESSGNTIYF. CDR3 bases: TGCGCCAGCAGTCAATCTAGGGAGAGCTCTGGAAACACCATATATTTT.

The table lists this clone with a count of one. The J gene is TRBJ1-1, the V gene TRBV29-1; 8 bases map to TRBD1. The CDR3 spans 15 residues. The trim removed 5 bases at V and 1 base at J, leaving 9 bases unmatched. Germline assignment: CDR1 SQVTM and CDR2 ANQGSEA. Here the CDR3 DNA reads TGCAGCGTTCTGGCCCTCGACAGGGGGAACACTGAAGCTTTCTTT. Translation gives CSVLALDRGNTEAFF.